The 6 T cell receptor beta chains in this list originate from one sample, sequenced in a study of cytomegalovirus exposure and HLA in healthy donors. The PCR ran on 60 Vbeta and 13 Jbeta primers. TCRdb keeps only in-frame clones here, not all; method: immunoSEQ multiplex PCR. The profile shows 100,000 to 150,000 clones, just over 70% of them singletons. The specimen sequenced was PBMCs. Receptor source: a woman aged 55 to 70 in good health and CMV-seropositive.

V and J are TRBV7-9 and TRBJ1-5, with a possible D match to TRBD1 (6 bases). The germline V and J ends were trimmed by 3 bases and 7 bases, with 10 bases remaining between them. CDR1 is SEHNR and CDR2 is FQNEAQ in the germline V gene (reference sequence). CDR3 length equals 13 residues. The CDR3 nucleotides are TGTGCCAGCAGCTTGGCAGGGGACCAGCCCCAGCATTTT. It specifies CASSLAGDQPQHF.

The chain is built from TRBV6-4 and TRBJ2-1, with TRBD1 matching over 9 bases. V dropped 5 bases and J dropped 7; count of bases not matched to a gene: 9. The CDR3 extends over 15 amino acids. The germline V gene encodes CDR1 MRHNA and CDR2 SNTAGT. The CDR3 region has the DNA TGTGCCAGCAGTCCTGGACAGGGGATTTTTAATGAGCAGTTCTTC. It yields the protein CASSPGQGIFNEQFF.

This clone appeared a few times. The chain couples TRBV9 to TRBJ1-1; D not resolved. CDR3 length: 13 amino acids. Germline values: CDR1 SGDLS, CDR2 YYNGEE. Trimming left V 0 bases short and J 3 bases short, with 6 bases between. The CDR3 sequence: CASSVELDTEAFF. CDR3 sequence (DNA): TGTGCCAGCAGCGTAGAATTAGACACTGAAGCTTTCTTT.

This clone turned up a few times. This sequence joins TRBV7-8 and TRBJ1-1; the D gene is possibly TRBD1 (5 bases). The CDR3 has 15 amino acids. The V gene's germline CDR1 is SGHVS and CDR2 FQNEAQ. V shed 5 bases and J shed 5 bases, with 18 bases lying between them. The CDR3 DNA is TGTGCCAGCAGCCCCTTACAGGTATCAGGTACTGAAGCTTTCTTT. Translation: CASSPLQVSGTEAFF.

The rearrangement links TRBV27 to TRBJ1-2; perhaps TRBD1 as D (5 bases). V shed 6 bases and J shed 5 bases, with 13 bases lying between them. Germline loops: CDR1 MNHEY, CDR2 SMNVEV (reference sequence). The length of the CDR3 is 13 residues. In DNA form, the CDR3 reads TGTGCCAGCAGACCCCGACAGATATATGGCTACACCTTC. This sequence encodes CASRPRQIYGYTF.

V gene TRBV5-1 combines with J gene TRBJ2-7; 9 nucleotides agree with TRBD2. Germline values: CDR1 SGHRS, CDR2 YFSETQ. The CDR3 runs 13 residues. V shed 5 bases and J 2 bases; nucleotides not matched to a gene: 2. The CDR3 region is CASSSSGAYEQYF. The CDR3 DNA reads TGCGCCAGCAGTTCTAGCGGGGCCTACGAGCAGTACTTC.